These 28 T cell receptor beta chains share one sample of origin, sequenced in a study of CD4 T cells in relation to SARS-CoV-2 and coronaviruses. No cognate antigen is known for these TCRs. Clones were sequenced by immunoSEQ multiplex PCR, and TCRdb holds only the in-frame ones, with some missing. The sample lists roughly 29,000 clones; 78% were seen once. The unexposed donors gave CD4+ T cells in about 2010-2019, prior to COVID-19. The cells were cultured for approximately 10 days before CD4+ T cells were isolated. The sequencing input was CD4+ T cells from PBMCs, cultured in vitro. All receptors come from a human donor in good health.

The rearrangement uses TRBV2 and TRBJ2-7; TRBD1 is a possible D gene (6 bases). V was pared by 8 bases and J by 2 bases, with 10 bases between. The CDR3 spans 12 residues. CDR1 is SNHLY and CDR2 is FYNNEI in the germline V gene. The CDR3 protein is CASGGRPYEQYF. The CDR3 coding sequence is TGTGCCAGCGGGGGCAGACCCTACGAGCAGTACTTC.

The J gene is TRBJ2-6, the V gene TRBV7-9, with D hard to call. V shed 7 bases and J shed 4 bases, with 5 bases lying between them. The CDR3 sequence is 12 residues long. Germline V gene data show CDR1 as SEHNR and CDR2 as FQNEAQ (reference sequence). CDR3 protein: CASMTGANVLTF. For the CDR3, the DNA is TGTGCCAGCATGACCGGGGCCAACGTCCTGACTTTC.

The chain is built from TRBV7-8 and TRBJ2-4; 10 nucleotides line up with TRBD2. The V gene's germline CDR1 is SGHVS and CDR2 FQNEAQ. V shed 5 bases and J 3 bases; nucleotides not matched to a gene: 7. The CDR3 covers 16 residues. The CDR3 DNA reads as TGTGCCAGCAGCCCTAGCGGGAGTGTCGGCAAAAACATTCAGTACTTC. This translates into CASSPSGSVGKNIQYF.

This chain links TRBV19 with TRBJ1-5; D unresolved. The CDR3 totals 15 residues. V was shortened by 8 bases and J by 2 bases, with 16 bases between the two germline ends. Per the germline V gene, CDR1 is LNHDA and CDR2 is SQIVND (reference sequence). This CDR3 is CASQFGIMGNQPQHF. CDR3 coding DNA: TGTGCCAGTCAGTTCGGGATAATGGGCAATCAGCCCCAGCATTTT. The variable domain in full, with the rest retrieved from reference TRBV19 and TRBJ1-5, is DGGITQSPKYLFRKEGQNVTLSCEQNLNHDAMYWYRQDPGQGLRLIYYSQIVNDFQKGDIAEGYSVSREKKESFPLTVTSAQKNPTAFYLCASQFGIMGNQPQHFGDGTRLSIL.

The chain has TRBV11-2 and TRBJ1-2; 9 bases are shared with TRBD1. Trimming removed 7 bases from V and 6 bases from J; junction bases left unmatched: 18. CDR3 length: 17 residues. Per the germline V gene, CDR1 is SGHAT and CDR2 is FQNNGV. CDR3 protein: CASNPLTGTGRGDGYTF. CDR3 sequence (DNA): TGTGCCAGCAACCCGTTGACCGGGACAGGGAGGGGAGATGGCTACACCTTC.

The chain employs TRBV4-3 and TRBJ2-7; D possibly matches TRBD1 or TRBD2 (5 bases each). CDR1 is LGHNA and CDR2 is YSLEER in the germline V gene. The CDR3 runs 16 residues. V shed 1 base and J shed 0 bases, with 13 bases lying between them. The CDR3 DNA reads TGCGCCAGCAGCCAAGGGTGGGGGATGATCTCCTACGAGCAGTACTTC. It specifies CASSQGWGMISYEQYF.

This clone appeared once. The genes are TRBV4-3 and TRBJ2-3; TRBD1 agrees at 11 bases. The CDR3 is 16 amino acids. Looked up from germline, CDR1 is LGHNA and CDR2 is YSLEER. Trimming removed 3 bases from V and 2 bases from J; junction bases left unmatched: 4. CDR3 sequence (DNA): TGCGCCAGCAGCCACCTAGGACAGGGGGCCACAGATACGCAGTATTTT. This gives the protein CASSHLGQGATDTQYF.

This clone showed up just once. CDR3 sequence (DNA): TGTGCCAGCAGCATTCCAGGGAATGAAAAACTGTTTTTT. Protein sequence: CASSIPGNEKLFF. The rearrangement joins TRBV11-2 to TRBJ1-4, with TRBD1 as a possible D gene (5 bases). Trimming stripped 5 bases from V and 5 bases from J, with 9 bases between. The germline CDR1 and CDR2 sequences are SGHAT and FQNNGV. The CDR3 covers 13 residues. Full variable domain (rest looked up from reference TRBV11-2 and TRBJ1-4): EAGVAQSPRYKIIEKRQSVAFWCNPISGHATLYWYQQILGQGPKLLIQFQNNGVVDDSQLPKDRFSAERLKGVDSTLKIQPAKLEDSAVYLCASSIPGNEKLFFGSGTQLSVL.

V usage is TRBV19 and J usage is TRBJ1-2; possible D gene TRBD1, 5 bases. The V and J ends lost 1 base and 4 bases respectively, with 10 bases between them. CDR3 size: 14 residues. CDR1 and CDR2 (germline): LNHDA, SQIVND (reference sequence). Here the CDR3 reads CASSIGDGAYGYTF. CDR3 sequence (DNA): TGTGCCAGTAGTATAGGGGACGGGGCCTATGGCTACACCTTC.

The V and J genes are TRBV7-2 and TRBJ1-3; D uncertain. Germline CDR1 is SGHTA and CDR2 is FQGNSA. V lost 2 bases to trimming and J lost 9 bases, with 20 bases between them. The CDR3 extends over 16 amino acids. The CDR3 reads CASSLKVGGQQGTIYF. The CDR3 DNA sequence: TGTGCCAGCAGCTTAAAGGTCGGAGGCCAACAAGGCACCATATATTTT.

V and J are TRBV20-1 and TRBJ2-1, with D possibly TRBD2 on 6 matching bases. The CDR3 sequence is 14 residues long. CDR1 and CDR2 (germline): DFQATT, SNEGSKA (reference sequence). Between the trimmed V and J ends, which lost 3 bases and 0 bases, there was a span of 9 bases. The CDR3 nucleotides read TGCAGTGCTAGTAGCGGACCCTCCTACAATGAGCAGTTCTTC. This encodes CSASSGPSYNEQFF.

This clone was observed a few times. V is TRBV4-3 and J is TRBJ2-6; D gene ambiguous. V dropped 3 bases and J dropped 0 bases, with 9 bases sitting between them. The germline V gene has CDR1 LGHNA and CDR2 YSLEER. The CDR3 runs 16 residues. CDR3 amino acids: CASSQQESSGANVLTF. DNA of the CDR3: TGCGCCAGCAGCCAGCAGGAAAGCTCTGGGGCCAACGTCCTGACTTTC.

The chain recombines TRBV18 with TRBJ1-2; 7 nucleotides match TRBD1. After removal of 0 bases from V and 5 bases from J, the junction contained 6 bases not matched to a gene. The CDR3 extends over 15 amino acids. CDR1 and CDR2 (germline): KGHSH, LQKENI. The CDR3, as DNA: TGTGCCAGCTCACCACCGACCGGGACAGAATATGGCTACACCTTC. Translated, it gives CASSPPTGTEYGYTF. The full variable domain, rest sourced from reference TRBV18 and TRBJ1-2, is NAGVMQNPRHLVRRRGQEARLRCSPMKGHSHVYWYRQLPEEGLKFMVYLQKENIIDESGMPKERFSAEFPKEGPSILRIQQVVRGDSAAYFCASSPPTGTEYGYTFGSGTRLTVV.

The rearrangement links TRBV4-2 to TRBJ1-6; D not resolved. CDR1 and CDR2 (germline): LGHNA, YNFKEQ. V was cut by 1 base and J by 11 bases, with 9 bases left in between. This CDR3 contains 13 residues. The CDR3 is CASSQAERTPLHF. For the CDR3, the DNA is TGTGCCAGCAGCCAAGCTGAGCGGACACCCCTCCACTTT.

This clone was seen a single time. The chain recombines TRBV6-6 with TRBJ2-7; 10 nucleotides align to TRBD2. This CDR3 is 14 amino acids long. CDR1 and CDR2 (germline): MNHNY, SVGAGI (reference sequence). V shed 6 bases and J 4 bases; nucleotides not matched to a gene: 6. The CDR3 DNA reads as TGTGCCAGCAGCTCTAGCGGGAGTCTATACGAGCAGTACTTC. Its protein product is CASSSSGSLYEQYF.

The count of this clone is one. The chain uses TRBV7-2 and TRBJ2-1, with D uncertain. The CDR3 length is 11 residues. Trimming cost V 6 bases and J 3 bases, with 3 bases left between them. CDR1 is SGHTA and CDR2 is FQGNSA in the germline V gene. The chain's CDR3 is CASRNYNEQFF. The CDR3 coding sequence is TGTGCCAGCAGAAACTACAATGAGCAGTTCTTC.

The chain has TRBV10-3 and TRBJ2-5; D perhaps matches TRBD1 (5 bases). Germline CDR1 ENHRY, CDR2 SYGVKD. V was shortened by 8 bases and J by 5 bases, with 15 bases between the two germline ends. This CDR3 region has 13 residues. CDR3 loop: CAIGSLGRETQYF. CDR3 DNA: TGTGCCATCGGCTCCCTGGGGCGGGAGACCCAGTACTTC.

This rearrangement joins TRBV12-3 or TRBV12-4 to TRBJ1-6; D remains ambiguous. The V end lost 6 bases, the J end lost 6 bases, and 9 bases lay between the germline ends. CDR3 size: 13 residues. CDR3 loop: CASSGRRNSPLHF. Here the CDR3 DNA reads TGTGCCAGCAGCGGACGGCGTAATTCACCCCTCCACTTT.

The table lists this clone with a few counts. The genes are TRBV6-5 and TRBJ2-7, with D uncertain. This CDR3 has 11 residues. Germline lookup yields CDR1 MNHEY and CDR2 SVGAGI. Trimming shortened V by 2 bases and J by 5 bases, and 4 bases separated the two germline ends. The CDR3: CASSYENEQYF. CDR3 in DNA: TGTGCCAGCAGTTACGAGAACGAGCAGTACTTC.

This clone was seen just once. The chain couples TRBV7-9 to TRBJ2-1; 7 bases are a match to TRBD1. V was pared by 4 bases and J by 4 bases, with 10 bases of the junction left unmatched. Per the germline V gene, CDR1 is SEHNR and CDR2 is FQNEAQ (reference sequence). CDR3 length equals 16 residues. The CDR3 nucleotides are TGTGCCAGCAGCTCGACAGGGTGGTCGTCTTACAATGAGCAGTTCTTC. Protein sequence: CASSSTGWSSYNEQFF.

The chain has TRBV6-5 and TRBJ2-7, with no clear D. The ends were cut back, 5 bases at V and 6 bases at J, with 20 bases in the middle. CDR3 length: 15 amino acids. In germline, CDR1 is MNHEY, CDR2 SVGAGI. The CDR3 nucleotides are TGTGCCAGCAGTCCGAAGGGTTTGTTAATGGGCGAGCAGTACTTC. Its protein product is CASSPKGLLMGEQYF.

The V and J genes are TRBV6-2 or TRBV6-3 and TRBJ2-3; D unclear. The germline CDR1 and CDR2 sequences are MNHEY and SVGEGT. This CDR3 is 16 amino acids long. Trimming removed 2 bases at V and 0 bases at J, with 12 bases between. The CDR3 DNA reads as TGTGCCAGCAGTTACCTTAGAATCGGTAGCACAGATACGCAGTATTTT. It encodes CASSYLRIGSTDTQYF.

This rearrangement joins TRBV27 to TRBJ2-1; TRBD2 matches at 11 bases. With V trimmed by 2 bases and J by 10 bases, 10 bases remained unmatched. Germline CDR1 reads MNHEY; CDR2 reads SMNVEV (reference sequence). The CDR3 has 16 residues. The chain's CDR3 is CASSLVVTSGGVEQFF. The CDR3 DNA follows: TGTGCCAGCAGTTTAGTTGTAACTAGCGGGGGCGTAGAGCAGTTCTTC.

The chain joins TRBV29-1 to TRBJ1-3, with D maybe TRBD1 (6 bases). Germline V CDR1 and CDR2: SQVTM, ANQGSEA. The V end was cut by 1 base, the J end by 3 bases, with 10 bases between. The CDR3 spans 14 residues. The CDR3 DNA reads TGCAGCGTTGAAGCCCCGACAGGTGGAAACACCATATATTTT. It codes for CSVEAPTGGNTIYF.

The chain uses TRBV4-2 and TRBJ2-1, with 9 positions matching TRBD2. Germline V CDR1 and CDR2: LGHNA, YNFKEQ. The CDR3 has 17 residues. V trimming: 4 bases; J trimming: 10 bases; junction bases outside the gene matches: 17. The chain's CDR3 is CASSRDLAGGPGGEQFF. CDR3 DNA sequence: TGTGCCAGCAGCCGAGATCTGGCGGGAGGGCCAGGAGGGGAGCAGTTCTTC.

This chain joins TRBV7-2 and TRBJ2-5, with D perhaps matching TRBD2 (5 bases). There are 16 residues in the CDR3. The ends were cut back, 2 bases at V and 7 bases at J, with 20 bases in the middle. Germline CDR1 SGHTA, CDR2 FQGNSA. The CDR3 region is CASSLQGGVLLGTQYF. For the CDR3, the DNA is TGTGCCAGCAGCTTACAAGGAGGAGTACTACTCGGGACCCAGTACTTC.

The CDR3 DNA is TGTGCCAGCAGCGACAGGGGGCATGGCTACACCTTC. It specifies CASSDRGHGYTF. The chain carries TRBV27 and TRBJ1-2; 10 nucleotides match TRBD1. Germline V gene lookup returns CDR1 MNHEY and CDR2 SMNVEV (reference sequence). The CDR3 runs 12 residues. With V trimmed by 6 bases and J by 6 bases, 1 base remained unmatched.

The rearrangement uses TRBV21-1 and TRBJ2-7; the D call TRBD2 from the table was never checked on the DNA. TRBV21-1 is recorded as a pseudogene. The CDR3 loop spans 12 amino acids. The CDR3 bases are TGTGCCAGCAAGACTGGATCCTACGAGCAGTACTTC. This gives the protein CASKTGSYEQYF.